This T cell receptor (beta chain) was recovered during a study of shared T cell receptors in the human thymus (dated by TCRdb to about 2021). At the level of the whole study: The study examined how self-reactive, shared T-cell receptor alpha chains are generated in the human thymus.

The library was generated by the immunoSEQ multiplex PCR assay. Here the immuneACCESS table is served through TCRdb, limited to in-frame sequences with V and J called. Missing clones are a known gap in these copies; in checked studies unresolved V genes cover under half, and the rest lacks a known reason. The sample table holds approximately 730,000 clones, of which approximately 85% were seen once. The ten largest account for roughly 0.01% of the sample. The germline V gene encodes CDR1 LNHNV and CDR2 YYDKDF (reference sequence). The CDR3 runs 15 amino acids, cysteine and phenylalanine included. Only the CDR3 DNA stays, 45 bases, in frame from base 1. V is clipped by 3 bases and J by 1 base, and the sequence between their germline boundaries is 9 bases long. For this clone: What antigen it recognizes has not been identified. Base qualities are missing; no much larger clone stands one base away.

These same records also appear under a second study, on human thymus T cells. That second publication adds: In Finland, the donors were immunologically healthy infants who were having open corrective cardiac surgery for congenital heart defects. The thymus tissue came from surgical resects taken out during corrective cardiac surgery. Biased V and J gene segment usage appeared to be present in both thymic and peripheral blood repertoires. The related research found that thymic TCR repertoires overlapped highly between unrelated individuals. The study used fewer than ten infant thymus samples plus four related peripheral blood samples to characterize TCR alpha and beta repertoires. Donor ages ranged from roughly 6 to 250 days, and the cohort comprised five or six male and two female infants. Thymocytes were mechanically released from the tissue and were stored as pellets of about 9.5-31 million cells at -70 degrees C. A QIAsymphony instrument was used to extract genomic DNA from the frozen cell pellets. Using the immunoSEQ multiplex PCR assay, the TCRB and TCRAD loci were amplified from a standardized quantity of quality-controlled genomic DNA. The amplicons covered the V(D)J region and were long enough to include the CDR3 and to identify the V and J genes. Amplicon sequencing was performed on an Illumina platform through the commercial immunoSEQ service. Corrections for primer bias and sequencing errors followed previously described methods, while TCRAD and TCRB definitions were based on the IMGT database. Analysis of the repertoires was done with immunoSEQ Analyzer 3.0 and VDJTools and included basic statistics, V/J segment usage, diversity estimates, rarefaction and pairwise overlap. Chao1, ChaoE, Efron-Thisted, Shannon and inverse Simpson indices were used to estimate diversity, which was also estimated on datasets down-sampled to the smallest sample. Repertoire overlap was assessed by strict matching of CDR3 nucleotide sequence, V gene and J gene, and clustering was done by Jaccard-based multidimensional scaling. On average, approximately 790,000 unique TCRB clonotypes were obtained from thymus samples, compared with approximately 80,000 from blood samples.

The chain employs TRBV15 and TRBJ2-2, with TRBD2 tentatively as D gene (6 bases match). The TCR was taken from a girl in the first two years of life with a congenital heart defect. Donor details come from another sample of the same person, matched by shared clones. The sample consisted of thymocytes. The DNA sequence is as follows: TGTGCCACCAGCAGGGGACTGAGGAACACCGGGGAGCTGTTTTTT. Its translation is CATSRGLRNTGELFF. The entire variable domain, with the stretches around the CDR3 drawn from the reference TRBV15 and TRBJ2-2 proteins, is DAMVIQNPRYQVTQFGKPVTLSCSQTLNHNVMYWYQQKSSQAPKLLFHYYDKDFNNEADTPDNFQSRRPNTSFCFLDIRSPGLGDTAMYLCATSRGLRNTGELFFGEGSRLTVL.